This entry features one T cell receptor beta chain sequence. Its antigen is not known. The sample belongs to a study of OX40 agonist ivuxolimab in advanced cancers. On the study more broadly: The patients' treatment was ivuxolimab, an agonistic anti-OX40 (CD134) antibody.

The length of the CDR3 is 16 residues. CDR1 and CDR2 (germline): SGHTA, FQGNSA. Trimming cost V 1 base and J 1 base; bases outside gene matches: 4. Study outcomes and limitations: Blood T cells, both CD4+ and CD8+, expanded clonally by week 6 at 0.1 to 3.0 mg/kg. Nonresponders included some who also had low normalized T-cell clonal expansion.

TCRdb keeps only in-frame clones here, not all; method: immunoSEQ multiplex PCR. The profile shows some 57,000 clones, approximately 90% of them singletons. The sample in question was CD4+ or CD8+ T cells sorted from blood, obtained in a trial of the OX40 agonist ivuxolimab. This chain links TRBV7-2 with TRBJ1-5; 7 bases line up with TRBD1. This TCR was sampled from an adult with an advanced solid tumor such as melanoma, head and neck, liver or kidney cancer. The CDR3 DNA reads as TGTGCCAGCAGCTTAGATTCAGGGGGGAGCAATCAGCCCCAGCATTTT. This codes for CASSLDSGGSNQPQHF.